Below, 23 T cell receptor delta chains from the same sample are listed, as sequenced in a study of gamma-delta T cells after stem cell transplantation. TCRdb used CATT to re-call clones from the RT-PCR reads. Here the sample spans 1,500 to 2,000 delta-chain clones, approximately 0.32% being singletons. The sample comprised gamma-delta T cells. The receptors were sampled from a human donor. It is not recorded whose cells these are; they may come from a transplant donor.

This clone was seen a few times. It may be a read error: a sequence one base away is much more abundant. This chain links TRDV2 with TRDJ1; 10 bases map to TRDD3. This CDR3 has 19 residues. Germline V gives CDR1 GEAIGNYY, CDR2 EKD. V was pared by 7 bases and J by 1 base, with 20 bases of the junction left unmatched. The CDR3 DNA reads TGTGCCTGGGACCCCCTTTCTACTGGGGGATTACTCCTCACCGATAAACTCATCTTT. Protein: CAWDPLSTGGLLLTDKLIF.

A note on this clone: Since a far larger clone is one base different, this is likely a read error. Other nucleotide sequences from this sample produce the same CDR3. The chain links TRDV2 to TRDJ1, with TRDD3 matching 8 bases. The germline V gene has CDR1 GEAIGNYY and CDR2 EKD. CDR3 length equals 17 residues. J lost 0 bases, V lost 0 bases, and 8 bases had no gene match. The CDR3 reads CACDTVGGGLDTDKLIF. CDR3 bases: TGTGCCTGTGACACCGTTGGTGGGGGATTAGACACCGATAAACTCATCTTT.

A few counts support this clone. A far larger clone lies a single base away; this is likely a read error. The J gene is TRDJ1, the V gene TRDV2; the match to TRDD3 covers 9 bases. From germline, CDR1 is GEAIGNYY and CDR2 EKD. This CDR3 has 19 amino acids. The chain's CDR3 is CACGTMSTGGHKYTDKLIF. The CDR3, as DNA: TGTGCCTGTGGCACCATGAGTACTGGGGGACATAAGTACACCGATAAACTCATCTTT.

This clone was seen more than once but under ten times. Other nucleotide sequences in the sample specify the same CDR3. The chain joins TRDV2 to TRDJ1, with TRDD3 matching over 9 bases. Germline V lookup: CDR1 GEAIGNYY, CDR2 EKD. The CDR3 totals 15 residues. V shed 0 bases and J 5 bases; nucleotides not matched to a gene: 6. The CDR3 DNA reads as TGTGCCTGTGACACCGTTGGGGGATATTCTGATAAACTCATCTTT. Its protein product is CACDTVGGYSDKLIF.

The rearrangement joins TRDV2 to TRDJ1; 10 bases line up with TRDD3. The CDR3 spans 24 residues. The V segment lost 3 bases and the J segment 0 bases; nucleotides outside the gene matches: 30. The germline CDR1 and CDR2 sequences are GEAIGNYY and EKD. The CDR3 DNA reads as TGTGCCTGTGACCCTCTCTTGACGGGGGATACGCGGGGAGGTGAGGGACCGTACACCGATAAACTCATCTTT. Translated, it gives CACDPLLTGDTRGGEGPYTDKLIF.

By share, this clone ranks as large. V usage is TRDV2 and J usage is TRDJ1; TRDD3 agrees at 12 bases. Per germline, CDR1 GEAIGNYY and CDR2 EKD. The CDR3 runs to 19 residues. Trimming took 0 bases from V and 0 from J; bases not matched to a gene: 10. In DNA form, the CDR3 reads TGTGCCTGTGACACCGTTGCTCTGGGGGATACGCGGTACACCGATAAACTCATCTTT. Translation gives CACDTVALGDTRYTDKLIF.

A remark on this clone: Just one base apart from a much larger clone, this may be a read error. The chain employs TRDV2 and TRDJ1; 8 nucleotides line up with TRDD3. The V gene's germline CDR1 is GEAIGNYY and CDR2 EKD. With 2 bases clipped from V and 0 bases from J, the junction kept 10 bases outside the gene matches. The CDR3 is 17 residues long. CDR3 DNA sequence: TGTGCCTGTGACAGTCTGGGGGACGCGACTTACACCGATAAACTCATCTTT. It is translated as CACDSLGDATYTDKLIF.

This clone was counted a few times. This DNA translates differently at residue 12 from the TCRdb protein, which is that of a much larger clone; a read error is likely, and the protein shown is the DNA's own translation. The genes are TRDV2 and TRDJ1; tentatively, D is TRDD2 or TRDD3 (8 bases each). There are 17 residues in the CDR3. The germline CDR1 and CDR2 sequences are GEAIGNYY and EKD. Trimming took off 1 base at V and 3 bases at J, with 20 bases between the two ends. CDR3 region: CACDTLPTVGYADKLIF. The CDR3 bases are TGTGCCTGTGACACACTTCCTACGGTGGGATACGCCGATAAACTCATCTTT.

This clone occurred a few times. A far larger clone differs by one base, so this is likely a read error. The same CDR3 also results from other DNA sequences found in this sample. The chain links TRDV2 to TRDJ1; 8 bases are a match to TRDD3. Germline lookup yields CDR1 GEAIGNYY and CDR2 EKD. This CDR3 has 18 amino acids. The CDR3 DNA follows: TGCGCCTGTGAACCCGTACTGGGGGCTACTGGCTACACCGATAAACTCATCTTT. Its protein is CACEPVLGATGYTDKLIF.

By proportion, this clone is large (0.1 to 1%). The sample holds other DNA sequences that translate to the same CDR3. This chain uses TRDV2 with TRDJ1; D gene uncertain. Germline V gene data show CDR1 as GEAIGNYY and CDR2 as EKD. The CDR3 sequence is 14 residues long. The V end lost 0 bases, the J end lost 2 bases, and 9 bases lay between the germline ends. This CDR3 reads CACDTVVLTDKLIF. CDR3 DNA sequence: TGTGCCTGTGACACCGTGGTACTTACCGATAAACTCATCTTT.

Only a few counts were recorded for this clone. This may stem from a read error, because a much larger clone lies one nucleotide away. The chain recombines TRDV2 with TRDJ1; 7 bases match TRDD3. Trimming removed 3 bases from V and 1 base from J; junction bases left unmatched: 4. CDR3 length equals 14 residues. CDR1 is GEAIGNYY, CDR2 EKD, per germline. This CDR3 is CACDAWGTTDKLIF. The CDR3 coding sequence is TGTGCCTGTGACGCTTGGGGGACCACCGATAAACTCATCTTT.

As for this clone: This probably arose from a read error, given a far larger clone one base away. Here the CDR3 DNA reads TGTGCCCGTGACATCCTGGGGGATACGGGTAAACTCATCTTT. This translates into CARDILGDTGKLIF. The rearrangement joins TRDV2 to TRDJ1; 12 nucleotides match TRDD3. Germline V gene data show CDR1 as GEAIGNYY and CDR2 as EKD. The CDR3 consists of 14 residues.

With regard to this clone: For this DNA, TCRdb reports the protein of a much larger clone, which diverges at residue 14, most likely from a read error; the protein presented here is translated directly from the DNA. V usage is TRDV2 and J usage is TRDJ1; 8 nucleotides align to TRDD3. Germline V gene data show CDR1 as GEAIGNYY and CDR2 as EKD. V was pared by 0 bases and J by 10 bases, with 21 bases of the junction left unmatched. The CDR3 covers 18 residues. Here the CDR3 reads CACDTVGRVGDPRGGLIF. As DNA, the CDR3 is TGTGCCTGTGACACCGTTGGCAGGGTGGGGGATCCCCGGGGAGGACTCATCTTT.

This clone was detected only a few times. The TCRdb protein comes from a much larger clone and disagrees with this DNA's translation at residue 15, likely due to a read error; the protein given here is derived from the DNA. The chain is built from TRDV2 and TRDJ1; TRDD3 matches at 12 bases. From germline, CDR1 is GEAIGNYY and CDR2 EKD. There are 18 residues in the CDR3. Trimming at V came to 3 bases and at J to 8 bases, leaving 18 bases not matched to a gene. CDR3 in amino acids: CACDPVQGLSGGYAKLIF. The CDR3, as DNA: TGTGCCTGTGACCCCGTCCAGGGCCTTTCTGGGGGATACGCCAAACTCATCTTT.

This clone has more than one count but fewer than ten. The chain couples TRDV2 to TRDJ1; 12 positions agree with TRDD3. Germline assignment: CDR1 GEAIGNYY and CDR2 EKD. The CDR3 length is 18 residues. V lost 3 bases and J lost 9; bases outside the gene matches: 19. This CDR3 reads CACDALLGDTGGHHELIF. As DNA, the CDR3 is TGTGCCTGTGACGCGCTACTGGGGGATACTGGGGGCCATCACGAACTCATCTTT.

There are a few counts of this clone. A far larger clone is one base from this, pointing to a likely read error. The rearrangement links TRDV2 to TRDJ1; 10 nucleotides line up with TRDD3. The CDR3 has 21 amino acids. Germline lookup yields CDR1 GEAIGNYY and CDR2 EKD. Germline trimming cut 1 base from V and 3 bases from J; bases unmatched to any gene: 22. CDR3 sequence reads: CACDTVGSTGGSRVEADKLIF. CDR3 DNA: TGTGCCTGTGACACTGTGGGGAGTACTGGGGGATCTCGGGTCGAGGCCGATAAACTCATCTTT.

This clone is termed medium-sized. The CDR3 region is CACDSTGGVSSWDTRQMFF. The CDR3 DNA reads as TGTGCCTGTGACAGTACTGGGGGAGTTAGCTCCTGGGACACCCGACAGATGTTTTTC. This rearrangement joins TRDV2 to TRDJ3, with 9 bases fitting TRDD3. V gave up 2 bases and J gave up 0 bases; unmatched junction bases: 7. The CDR3 consists of 19 residues. Germline V lookup: CDR1 GEAIGNYY, CDR2 EKD.

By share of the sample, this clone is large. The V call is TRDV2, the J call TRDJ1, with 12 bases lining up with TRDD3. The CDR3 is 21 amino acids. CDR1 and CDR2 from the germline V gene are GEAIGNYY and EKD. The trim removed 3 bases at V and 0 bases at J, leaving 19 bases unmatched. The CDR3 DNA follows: TGTGCCTGTGACCCTCTGGGGGATACGCGTGGGAAAGGGATTTACACCGATAAACTCATCTTT. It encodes CACDPLGDTRGKGIYTDKLIF.

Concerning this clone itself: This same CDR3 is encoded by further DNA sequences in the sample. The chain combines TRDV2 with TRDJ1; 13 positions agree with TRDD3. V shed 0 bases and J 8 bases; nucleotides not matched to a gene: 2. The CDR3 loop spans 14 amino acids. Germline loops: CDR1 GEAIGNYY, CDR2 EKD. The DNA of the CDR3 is TGTGCCTGTGACACCGTACTGGGGGATACGAAACTCATCTTT. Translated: CACDTVLGDTKLIF.

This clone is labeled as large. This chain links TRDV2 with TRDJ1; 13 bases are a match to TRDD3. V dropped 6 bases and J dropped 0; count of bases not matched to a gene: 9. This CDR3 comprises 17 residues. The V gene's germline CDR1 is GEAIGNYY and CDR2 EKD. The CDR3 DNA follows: TGTGCCTGTAACCCCCTTACTGGGGGATACGACACCGATAAACTCATCTTT. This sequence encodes CACNPLTGGYDTDKLIF.

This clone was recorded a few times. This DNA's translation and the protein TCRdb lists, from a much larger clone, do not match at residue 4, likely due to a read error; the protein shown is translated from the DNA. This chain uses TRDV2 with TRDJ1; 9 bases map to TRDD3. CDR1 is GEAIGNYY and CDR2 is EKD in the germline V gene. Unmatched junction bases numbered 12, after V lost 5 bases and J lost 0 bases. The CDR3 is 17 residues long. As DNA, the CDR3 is TGTGCCTGTGGCCTTATCACTGGGGGAGACAACACCGATAAACTCATCTTT. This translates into CACGLITGGDNTDKLIF.

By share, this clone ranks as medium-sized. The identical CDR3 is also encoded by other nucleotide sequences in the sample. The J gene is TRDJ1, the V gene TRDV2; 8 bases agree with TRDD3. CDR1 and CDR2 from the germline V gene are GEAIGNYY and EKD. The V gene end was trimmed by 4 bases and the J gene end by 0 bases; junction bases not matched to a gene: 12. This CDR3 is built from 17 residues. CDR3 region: CACEELGEAKYTDKLIF. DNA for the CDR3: TGTGCCTGTGAAGAGCTGGGGGAGGCGAAGTACACCGATAAACTCATCTTT.

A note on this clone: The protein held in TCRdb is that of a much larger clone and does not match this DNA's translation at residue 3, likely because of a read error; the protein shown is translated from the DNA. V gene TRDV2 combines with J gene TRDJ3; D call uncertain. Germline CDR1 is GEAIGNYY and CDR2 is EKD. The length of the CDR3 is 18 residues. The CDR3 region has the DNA TGTGCCCGTGACACGATAAAATCTCCCTCCTGGGACACCCGACAGATGTTTTTC. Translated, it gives CARDTIKSPSWDTRQMFF.